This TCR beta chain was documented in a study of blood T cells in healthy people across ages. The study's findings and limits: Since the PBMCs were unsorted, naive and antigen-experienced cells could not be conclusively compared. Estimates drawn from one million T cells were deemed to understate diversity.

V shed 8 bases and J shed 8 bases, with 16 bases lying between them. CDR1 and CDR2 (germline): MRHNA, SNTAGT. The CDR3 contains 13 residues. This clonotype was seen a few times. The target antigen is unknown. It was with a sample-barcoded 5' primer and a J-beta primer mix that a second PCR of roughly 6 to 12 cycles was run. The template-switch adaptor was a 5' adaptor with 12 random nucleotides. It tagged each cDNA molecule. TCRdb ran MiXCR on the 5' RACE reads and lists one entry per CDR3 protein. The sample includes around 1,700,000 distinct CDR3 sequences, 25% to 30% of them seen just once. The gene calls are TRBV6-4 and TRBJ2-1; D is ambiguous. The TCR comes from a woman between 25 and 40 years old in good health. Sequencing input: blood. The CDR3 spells CASPPPSCYEQFF. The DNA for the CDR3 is TGTGCCAGCCCCCCTCCTTCATGCTATGAGCAGTTCTTC.